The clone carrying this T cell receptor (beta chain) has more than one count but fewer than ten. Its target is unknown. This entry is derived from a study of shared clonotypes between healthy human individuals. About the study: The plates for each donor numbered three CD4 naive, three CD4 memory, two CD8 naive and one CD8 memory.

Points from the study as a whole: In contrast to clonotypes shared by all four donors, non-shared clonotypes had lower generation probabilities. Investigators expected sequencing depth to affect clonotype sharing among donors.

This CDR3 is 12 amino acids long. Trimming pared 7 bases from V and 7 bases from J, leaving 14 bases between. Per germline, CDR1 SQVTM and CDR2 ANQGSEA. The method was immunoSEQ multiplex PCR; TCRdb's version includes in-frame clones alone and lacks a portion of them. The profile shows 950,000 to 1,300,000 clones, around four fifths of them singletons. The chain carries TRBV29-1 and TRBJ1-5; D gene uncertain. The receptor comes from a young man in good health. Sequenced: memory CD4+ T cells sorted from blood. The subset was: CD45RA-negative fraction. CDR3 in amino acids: CSAENYLQPQHF. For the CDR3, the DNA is TGCAGCGCTGAGAATTACCTCCAGCCCCAGCATTTT.